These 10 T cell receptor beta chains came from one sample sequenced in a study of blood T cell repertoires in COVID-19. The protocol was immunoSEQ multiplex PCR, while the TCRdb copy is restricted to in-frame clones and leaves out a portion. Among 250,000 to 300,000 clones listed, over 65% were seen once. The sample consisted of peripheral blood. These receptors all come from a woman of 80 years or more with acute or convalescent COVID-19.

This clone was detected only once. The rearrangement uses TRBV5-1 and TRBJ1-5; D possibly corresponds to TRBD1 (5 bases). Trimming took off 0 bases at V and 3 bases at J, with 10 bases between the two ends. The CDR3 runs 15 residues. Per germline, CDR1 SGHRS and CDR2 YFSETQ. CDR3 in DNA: TGCGCCAGCAGCTTGGCCGGACAAGACAATCAGCCCCAGCATTTT. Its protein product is CASSLAGQDNQPQHF.

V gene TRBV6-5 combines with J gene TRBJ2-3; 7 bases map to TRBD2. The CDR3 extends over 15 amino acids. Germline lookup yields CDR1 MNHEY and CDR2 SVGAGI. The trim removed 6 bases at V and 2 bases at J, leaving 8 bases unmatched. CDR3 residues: CASRAQRDPTDTQYF. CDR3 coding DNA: TGTGCCAGCAGGGCTCAGCGGGATCCCACAGATACGCAGTATTTT.

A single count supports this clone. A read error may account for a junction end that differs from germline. The CDR3 bases are TGTGCCAGCAGCCCACCGGGACTAGCGGGAGGGCCCGCTAACTTC. This translates into CASSPPGLAGGPANF. This chain links TRBV11-2 with TRBJ2-5, with 16 bases that match TRBD2. The CDR3 sequence is 15 residues long. Germline V gene data show CDR1 as SGHAT and CDR2 as FQNNGV.

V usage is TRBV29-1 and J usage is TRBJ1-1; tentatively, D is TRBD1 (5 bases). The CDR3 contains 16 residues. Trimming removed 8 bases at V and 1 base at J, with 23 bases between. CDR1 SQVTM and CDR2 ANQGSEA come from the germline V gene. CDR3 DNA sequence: TGCAGCTCCCGAACCGAAGCGGGGAGGGGGAACACTGAAGCTTTCTTT. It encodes CSSRTEAGRGNTEAFF.

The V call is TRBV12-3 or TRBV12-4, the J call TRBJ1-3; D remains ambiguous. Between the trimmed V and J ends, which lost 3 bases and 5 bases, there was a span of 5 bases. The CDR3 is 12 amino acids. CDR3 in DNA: TGTGCCAGCAGTTTTGTTAGAAACACCATATATTTT. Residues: CASSFVRNTIYF.

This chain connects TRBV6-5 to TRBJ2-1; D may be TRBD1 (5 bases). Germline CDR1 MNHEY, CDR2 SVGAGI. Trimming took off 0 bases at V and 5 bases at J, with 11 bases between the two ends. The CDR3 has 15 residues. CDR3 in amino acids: CASSYSPGRDNEQFF. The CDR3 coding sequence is TGTGCCAGCAGTTACTCTCCAGGGCGTGACAATGAGCAGTTCTTC.

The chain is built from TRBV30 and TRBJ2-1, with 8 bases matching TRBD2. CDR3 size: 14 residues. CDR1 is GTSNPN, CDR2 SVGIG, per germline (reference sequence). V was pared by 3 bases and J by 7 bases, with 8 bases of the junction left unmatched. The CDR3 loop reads CAWRGSGMKNEQFF. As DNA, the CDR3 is TGTGCCTGGAGGGGTAGCGGGATGAAGAATGAGCAGTTCTTC.

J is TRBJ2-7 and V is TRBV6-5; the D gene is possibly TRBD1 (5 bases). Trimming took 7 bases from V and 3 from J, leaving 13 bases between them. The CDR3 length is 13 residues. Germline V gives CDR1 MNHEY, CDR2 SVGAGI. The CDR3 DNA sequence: TGTGCCAGCATGGATATGCAGGGCTACGAGCAGTACTTC. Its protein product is CASMDMQGYEQYF.

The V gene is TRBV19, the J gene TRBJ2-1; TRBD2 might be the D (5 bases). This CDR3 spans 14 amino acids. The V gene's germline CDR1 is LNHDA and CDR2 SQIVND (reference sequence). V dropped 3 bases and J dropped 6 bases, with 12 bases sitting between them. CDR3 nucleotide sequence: TGTGCCAGTAGTATTAGCACCAGCGGCAATGAGCAGTTCTTC. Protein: CASSISTSGNEQFF.

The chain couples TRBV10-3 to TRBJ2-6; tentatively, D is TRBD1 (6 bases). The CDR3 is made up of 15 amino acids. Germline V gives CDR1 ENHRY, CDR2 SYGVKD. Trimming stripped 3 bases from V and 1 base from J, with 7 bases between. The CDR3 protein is CAISEGGSGANVLTF. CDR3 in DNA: TGTGCCATCAGTGAAGGGGGATCTGGGGCCAACGTCCTGACTTTC.